Below, one T cell receptor (beta chain) is given with its context. The target of this receptor is not known. Base quality data are lacking; no much larger clone is found one base away. The data stem from a study of response to subunit inactivated influenza vaccine (dated by TCRdb to the late 2010s). The study in broad terms: The study used deep quantitative T cell receptor repertoire profiling to track responses to a trivalent subunit inactivated influenza vaccine. What the work shows at the level of the full study, not this receptor alone: The authors suggested that each seasonal influenza vaccination may recruit only a limited number of new T cells.

CDR1 SGHVS and CDR2 FQNEAQ were looked up in the germline V gene. Reading from cysteine to phenylalanine, the CDR3 counts 16 amino acids. The entry retains the CDR3 DNA only, 48 bases that are in frame from base 1. At the junction V is shortened by 4 bases and J by 5 bases; bases outside the gene matches: 9. Receptor libraries were prepared by RT-PCR. TCRdb lists the instrument as Illumina HiSeq 2500. Clones were called with MiXCR by TCRdb after fastp trimmed the public reads at Q25, and only in-frame beta chains were retained. Rows merge per CDR3 protein into single entries with the most common DNA and genes. The sample table contains a few hundred thousand distinct CDR3 sequences; only one count was recorded for around 15% of them. Around 10% of the sample comes from the top ten.

Here the chain combines TRBV7-8 and TRBJ2-1, and TRBD2 aligns with 9 junction nucleotides. The clonotype originates from a man aged 50-60 years who received an inactivated influenza vaccine. Donor details come from another sample of the same person, matched by shared clones. Sequencing was performed on PBMCs from blood, taken roughly 13 days after vaccination. The CDR3 is CASSSPLAGEDNEQFF. The DNA is as follows: TGTGCCAGCAGCTCCCCTTTAGCGGGAGAGGACAATGAGCAGTTCTTC.